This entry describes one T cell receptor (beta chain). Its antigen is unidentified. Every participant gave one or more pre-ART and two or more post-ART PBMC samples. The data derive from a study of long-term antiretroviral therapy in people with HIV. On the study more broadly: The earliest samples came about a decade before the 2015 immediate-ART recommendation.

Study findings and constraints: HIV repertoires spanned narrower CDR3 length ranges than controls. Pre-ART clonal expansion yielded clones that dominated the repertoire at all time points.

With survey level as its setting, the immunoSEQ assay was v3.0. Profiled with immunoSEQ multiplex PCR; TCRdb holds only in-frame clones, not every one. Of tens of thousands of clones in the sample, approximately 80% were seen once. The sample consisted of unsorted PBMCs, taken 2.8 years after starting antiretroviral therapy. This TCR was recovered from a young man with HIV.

Here the CDR3 reads CASSLTGMNTEAFF. The CDR3 DNA sequence: TGTGCCAGCAGCTTAACCGGGATGAACACTGAAGCTTTCTTT. The chain carries TRBV7-3 and TRBJ1-1, with D unclear. Germline CDR1 is SGHTA and CDR2 is FQGTGA. V dropped 0 bases and J dropped 0 bases, with 5 bases sitting between them. The CDR3 is 14 residues long.